A single sample is the source of the 26 T cell receptor beta chains below, sequenced in a study of tumor-infiltrating lymphocytes in primary liver carcinoma. From 20-30 mg of unsorted bulk tissue, DNA and RNA were co-extracted together. A primer matching the constant region was used to make TCR beta cDNA from 450 to 500 ng of total RNA. ARM-PCR, slightly modified, supplied the TCR beta libraries through three nested multiplex PCR rounds. Running around 10 cycles apiece, the first two PCR rounds relied on TRBV1-TRBV30 forward primers together with a C-beta reverse primer. TCRdb analysed the multiplex PCR reads with MiXCR anew, one entry per CDR3 protein. The sample holds roughly 120,000 distinct CDR3 sequences, 64% seen once. The sequenced sample was liver tumor tissue from sampling region 3. The subset: tumor region T3, left-lateral pole. These TCRs come from a woman in her sixties with primary liver carcinoma and hepatitis B virus infection.

This chain joins TRBV6-5 and TRBJ2-1; TRBD2 aligns across 9 bases. The V gene end was trimmed by 5 bases and the J gene end by 0 bases; junction bases not matched to a gene: 8. The CDR3 extends over 17 amino acids. Germline assignment: CDR1 MNHEY and CDR2 SVGAGI. CDR3 nucleotides: TGTGCCAGCAGTCGGACTAGCGTTGGCAGCTCCTACAATGAGCAGTTCTTC. Translation: CASSRTSVGSSYNEQFF.

With respect to this clonotype: Mismatch with germline at one junction end may stem from a read error. V gene TRBV4-1 combines with J gene TRBJ2-2; 7 nucleotides line up with TRBD1. Germline values: CDR1 MGHRA, CDR2 YSYEKL. This CDR3 contains 15 residues. CDR3 sequence (DNA): TGCGCCAGCAGCCCCAAGGGGGCTCGCACCGGGGAACTGTTTTTT. Encoded protein: CASSPKGARTGELFF.

In this sample, this clonotype turned up many times. The V gene is TRBV5-5, the J gene TRBJ2-3, with D perhaps matching TRBD1 (6 bases). The CDR3 loop spans 18 amino acids. Germline-derived CDR1 and CDR2 are SGHKS and YYEKEE (reference sequence). V was shortened by 0 bases and J by 1 base, with 18 bases between the two germline ends. Here the CDR3 DNA reads TGTGCCAGCAGCTTGGCCAGGGGCAGCCAGAGAGGCACAGATACGCAGTATTTT. Protein product: CASSLARGSQRGTDTQYF.

The chain combines TRBV7-8 with TRBJ2-1, with D possibly TRBD2 on 6 matching bases. Germline V gene sequence: CDR1 SGHVS, CDR2 FQNEAQ. V lost 4 bases and J 9 bases, leaving 22 bases between the germline ends. CDR3 length equals 16 residues. The chain's CDR3 is CASSSSASVRVSEQFF. The CDR3, as DNA: TGTGCCAGCAGCTCCAGCGCTAGCGTGAGGGTGAGTGAGCAGTTCTTC.

Points on this clonotype: A read error may account for a junction end that differs from germline. The chain recombines TRBV11-2 with TRBJ2-5, with a tentative D call TRBD2 (6 bases). Looked up from germline, CDR1 is SGHAT and CDR2 is FQNNGV. The CDR3 contains 15 residues. CDR3 protein: CASCLGSPGAGTQYF. The DNA for the CDR3 is TGTGCCAGCTGCTTGGGTTCCCCGGGCGCGGGAACCCAGTACTTC.

The chain joins TRBV24-1 to TRBJ2-3, with unresolved D. The CDR3 consists of 14 residues. Germline-derived CDR1 and CDR2 are KGHDR and SFDVKD. Trimming removed 4 bases at V and 1 base at J, with 8 bases between. The CDR3 loop reads CATSERTRTDTQYF. CDR3 DNA: TGTGCCACCAGTGAACGGACCCGCACAGATACGCAGTATTTT.

With regard to this clonotype: A read error may produce the germline difference seen at one junction end. CDR3 residues: CAGSQGGPEASYEQYF. The DNA for the CDR3 is TGCGCCGGCAGTCAAGGTGGTCCCGAGGCCTCCTACGAGCAGTACTTC. The chain carries TRBV4-1 and TRBJ2-7; no reliable D call. This CDR3 comprises 16 residues. Germline V lookup: CDR1 MGHRA, CDR2 YSYEKL.

The table lists this clonotype with a few counts. V and J are TRBV2 and TRBJ2-7; D is unresolved. V was shortened by 3 bases and J by 5 bases, with 14 bases between the two germline ends. The CDR3 consists of 14 residues. CDR1 and CDR2 from the germline V gene are SNHLY and FYNNEI. CDR3 sequence: CASSDLGLFDEQYF. CDR3 bases: TGTGCCAGCAGTGACCTGGGGTTATTCGACGAGCAGTACTTC. The full variable domain, in which reference TRBV2 and TRBJ2-7 provide the parts outside the CDR3, is EPEVTQTPSHQVTQMGQEVILRCVPISNHLYFYWYRQILGQKVEFLVSFYNNEISEKSEIFDDQFSVERPDGSNFTLKIRSTKLEDSAMYFCASSDLGLFDEQYFGPGTRLTVT.

This sequence joins TRBV12-3 or TRBV12-4 and TRBJ2-7, with D maybe TRBD2 (5 bases). The CDR3 extends over 13 amino acids. Trimming removed 9 bases at V and 4 bases at J, with 16 bases between. In DNA, the CDR3 is TGTGCCAGTGGCGGCTCTAGCTTATACGAGCAGTACTTC. It encodes CASGGSSLYEQYF.

This clonotype was observed a few times. The junction departs from the called germline gene at one end, perhaps through a read error. The chain joins TRBV28 to TRBJ2-7, with a weak D call TRBD2 (5 bases). CDR1 and CDR2 from the germline V gene are MDHEN and SYDVKM. The CDR3 sequence is 13 residues long. In nucleotides, the CDR3 is TGTGTCAGCAGTCAACCTAGCAGTCGCGTCGCGTACTTC. Translation gives CVSSQPSSRVAYF.

This chain joins TRBV11-2 and TRBJ2-5, with D tentatively TRBD1 or TRBD2 (6 bases each). V was pared by 10 bases and J by 7 bases, with 31 bases between. Germline V lookup: CDR1 SGHAT, CDR2 FQNNGV. This CDR3 spans 17 amino acids. The CDR3 DNA reads TGTGCCAACAACTCTGAAGGGGGTGTCTGGGGGGCAACGACCCAGTACTTC. This gives the protein CANNSEGGVWGATTQYF.

Worth noting for this clonotype: Relative to the germline gene, one junction end is altered; a read error may explain this. The chain recombines TRBV12-3 or TRBV12-4 with TRBJ1-4, with D maybe TRBD1 (6 bases). This CDR3 region has 15 residues. For the CDR3, the DNA is TGTGCCAGCAGTTTTAAGCAGGGGATGGCTGAAAAAATGTTTTTT. Translated: CASSFKQGMAEKMFF.

The chain couples TRBV11-2 to TRBJ2-7; perhaps D is TRBD1 or TRBD2 (6 bases each). This CDR3 is 11 amino acids long. Germline V gives CDR1 SGHAT, CDR2 FQNNGV. CDR3 in amino acids: CVNSQGGWQYF. As DNA, the CDR3 is TGTGTCAACAGCCAAGGGGGGTGGCAGTACTTC. The full variable domain, with the rest looked up from reference TRBV11-2 and TRBJ2-7, is EAGVAQSPRYKIIEKRQSVAFWCNPISGHATLYWYQQILGQGPKLLIQFQNNGVVDDSQLPKDRFSAERLKGVDSTLKIQPAKLEDSAVYLCVNSQGGWQYFGPGTRLTVT.

On this clonotype: A much larger clone lies a single base off, so this may be a read error. This chain connects TRBV10-1 to TRBJ2-1, with D unresolved. The CDR3 consists of 13 residues. Germline V CDR1 and CDR2: WNHNN, SYGVQD (reference sequence). V was trimmed by 3 bases and J by 6 bases, leaving 9 bases between them. CDR3 DNA sequence: TGCGCCAGCAGTGATGTTAGAAGCAATGAGCAGTTCTTC. This encodes CASSDVRSNEQFF.

Concerning this clonotype itself: A read error may produce the germline difference seen at one junction end. The V gene is TRBV6-6, the J gene TRBJ1-1; tentative D call: TRBD1 (5 bases). From germline, CDR1 is MNHNY and CDR2 SVGAGI (reference sequence). This CDR3 contains 13 residues. DNA for the CDR3: TGTGCCGGCAGTTACTCCAGGGAAACGGCAGCTTTCTTT. This translates into CAGSYSRETAAFF.

Details on this clonotype: A much larger clone is a single base away; this may be a read error. V and J are TRBV6-6 and TRBJ2-7; D perhaps matches TRBD2 (6 bases). Germline loops: CDR1 MNHNY, CDR2 SVGAGI (reference sequence). The length of the CDR3 is 14 residues. The CDR3, as DNA: TGTGCCAGCAATTACGGGGCGGGGAATGGCGAGCAGTACTTC. Translating it yields CASNYGAGNGEQYF.

This clonotype has only a few counts. A read error may produce the germline difference seen at one junction end. J is TRBJ2-1 and V is TRBV5-1; TRBD2 agrees at 10 bases. Germline CDR1 SGHRS, CDR2 YFSETQ. CDR3 size: 14 residues. The CDR3 sequence is CVSSFKREGNEQFF. Here the CDR3 DNA reads TGCGTCAGCAGCTTCAAGCGGGAGGGGAATGAGCAGTTCTTC.

Concerning this clonotype itself: The junction and the germline gene differ at one end; a read error may be behind it. The chain uses TRBV11-1 and TRBJ2-7, with D possibly matching TRBD1 (6 bases). Germline CDR1 and CDR2: SGHAT and FQDESV (reference sequence). CDR3 length: 15 amino acids. Here the CDR3 DNA reads TGTGTCAGCAGCCCCACTGGCAGGGGTGCCAACGAGCAGTACTTC. It translates to CVSSPTGRGANEQYF.

There are a few counts of this clonotype. V is TRBV28 and J is TRBJ2-1; 13 bases are shared with TRBD2. This CDR3 spans 19 amino acids. The germline gives CDR1 MDHEN, CDR2 SYDVKM. Trimming removed 5 bases from V and 2 bases from J; junction bases left unmatched: 12. CDR3 residues: CASSGTSGRVQRTYNEQFF. CDR3 in DNA: TGTGCCAGCAGTGGTACTAGCGGGAGGGTCCAGAGAACCTACAATGAGCAGTTCTTC.

As to this clonotype: Its ends do not fully match the called genes, so a read error is possible. The rearrangement joins TRBV11-2 to TRBJ1-1; D gene unclear. Germline V CDR1 and CDR2: SGHAT, FQNNGV. The CDR3 covers 14 residues. CDR3 nucleotide sequence: TGTGCCAGCAGCTTTACAGAGGGTAACACTGAAGCTCTCTTT. As protein: CASSFTEGNTEALF.

Notes on this clonotype: One junction end disagrees with the germline gene, perhaps due to a read error. This chain joins TRBV11-2 and TRBJ2-5; 9 nucleotides align to TRBD2. The CDR3 is 15 amino acids. Germline CDR1 is SGHAT and CDR2 is FQNNGV. The CDR3 DNA follows: TGCGTCAGCAGCGGGGGGAGCCCCGGAGCAGAGACCCAGTACTTC. It translates to CVSSGGSPGAETQYF. Using reference TRBV11-2 and TRBJ2-5 for the parts outside the CDR3, the full variable domain is EAGVAQSPRYKIIEKRQSVAFWCNPISGHATLYWYQQILGQGPKLLIQFQNNGVVDDSQLPKDRFSAERLKGVDSTLKIQPAKLEDSAVYLCVSSGGSPGAETQYFGPGTRLLVL.

This clonotype appeared many times. The chain combines TRBV5-1 with TRBJ1-1; D uncertain. The CDR3 consists of 14 residues. V was pared by 5 bases and J by 2 bases, with 13 bases between. CDR1 is SGHRS and CDR2 is YFSETQ in the germline V gene. CDR3 residues: CASRVLQTNTEAFF. CDR3 coding DNA: TGCGCCAGCAGGGTCCTGCAGACCAACACTGAAGCTTTCTTT.

Points on this clonotype: Here the CDR3 omits its conserved ending phenylalanine or tryptophan, so a read error is the likely source. The gene calls are TRBV11-2 and TRBJ2-1; no clear D. The germline V and J ends were trimmed by 5 bases and 4 bases, with 12 bases remaining between them. The CDR3 is 14 amino acids. Germline V gene lookup returns CDR1 SGHAT and CDR2 FQNNGV. In DNA, the CDR3 is TGTGCCAGCAGCGCCTTACCGTGTTACAATGAGCAGTTCCTC. This translates into CASSALPCYNEQFL.

Remarks on this clonotype: A much more abundant neighbour one base away suggests this may be a read error. The V gene is TRBV28, the J gene TRBJ2-3; no clear D. V was pared by 5 bases and J by 14 bases, with 20 bases between. The germline V gene encodes CDR1 MDHEN and CDR2 SYDVKM. The CDR3 is 13 amino acids. The CDR3 DNA sequence: TGTGCCAGCAGTCCACACGAGTTCCCTTTGGGGTATTTT. Translated: CASSPHEFPLGYF.

Notes on this clonotype: Sequence at one end of the junction differs from germline and may be a read error. The V call is TRBV10-3, the J call TRBJ2-1; 12 bases match TRBD2. The germline V gene has CDR1 ENHRY and CDR2 SYGVKD. CDR3 length: 15 amino acids. As DNA, the CDR3 is TGTGCCATCCGTGAACTAGCGGGAGGAATGGATGAGCAGTTCTTC. Translating gives CAIRELAGGMDEQFF.

Regarding this clonotype: The junction and the germline gene differ at one end; a read error may be behind it. The chain carries TRBV11-3 and TRBJ1-6; D unclear. Per germline, CDR1 SGHNT and CDR2 YENEEA. This CDR3 region has 13 residues. CDR3 amino acids: CAGSLARNSPLHF. As DNA, the CDR3 is TGTGCCGGCAGCCTAGCCCGTAATTCACCCCTCCACTTT.